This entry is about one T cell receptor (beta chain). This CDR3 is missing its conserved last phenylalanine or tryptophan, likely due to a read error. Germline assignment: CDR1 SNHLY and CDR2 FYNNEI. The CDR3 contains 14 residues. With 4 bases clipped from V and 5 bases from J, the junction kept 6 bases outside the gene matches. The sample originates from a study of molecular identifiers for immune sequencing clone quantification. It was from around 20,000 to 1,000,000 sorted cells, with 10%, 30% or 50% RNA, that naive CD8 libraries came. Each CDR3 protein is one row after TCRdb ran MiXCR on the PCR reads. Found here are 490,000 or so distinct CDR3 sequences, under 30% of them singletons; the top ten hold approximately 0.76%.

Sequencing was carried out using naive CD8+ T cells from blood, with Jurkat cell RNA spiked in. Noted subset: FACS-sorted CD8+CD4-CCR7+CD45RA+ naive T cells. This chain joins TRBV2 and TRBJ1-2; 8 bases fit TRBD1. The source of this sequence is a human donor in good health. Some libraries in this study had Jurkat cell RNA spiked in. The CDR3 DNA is TGTGCCAGCAGTGCAGGGACAGGTCTTTATGGCTACACCCTC. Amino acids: CASSAGTGLYGYTL.